The 2 T cell receptor beta chains reported below all come from one sample, sequenced in a study of molecular identifiers for immune sequencing clone quantification. TCRdb itself ran the PCR reads through MiXCR, one entry per CDR3 protein. The sample has over 550,000 distinct CDR3 sequences, roughly 25% seen once; the top ten hold 0.6% to 0.9%. Source material: naive CD8+ T cells from blood, with Jurkat cell RNA spiked in. Stated subset: FACS-sorted CD8+CD4-CCR7+CD45RA+ naive T cells. The source is a human donor in good health. Some libraries in this study had Jurkat cell RNA spiked in.

With respect to this clonotype: A much larger clone is a single base away; this may be a read error. This rearrangement joins TRBV6-5 to TRBJ1-5, with D maybe TRBD1 (5 bases). Germline-derived CDR1 and CDR2 are MNHEY and SVGAGI. The CDR3 totals 16 residues. V shed 2 bases and J shed 2 bases, with 13 bases lying between them. The DNA for the CDR3 is TGTGCCAGCAGTTACGGCGGCCAGGGTGGCAATCAGCCCCAGCATTTT. This gives the protein CASSYGGQGGNQPQHF.

In the case of this clonotype: A single base separates this from a much larger clone, so it may be a read error. Since no conserved phenylalanine or tryptophan closes the CDR3, a read error is the likely cause. The J gene is TRBJ2-3, the V gene TRBV16; D not resolved. Trimming pared 4 bases from V and 0 bases from J, leaving 8 bases between. Germline CDR1 is KGHSY and CDR2 is FQNENV. This CDR3 region has 14 residues. The CDR3 loop reads CASSPSVSTDTQYS. As DNA, the CDR3 is TGTGCCAGCAGCCCCAGCGTAAGCACAGATACGCAGTATTCT.